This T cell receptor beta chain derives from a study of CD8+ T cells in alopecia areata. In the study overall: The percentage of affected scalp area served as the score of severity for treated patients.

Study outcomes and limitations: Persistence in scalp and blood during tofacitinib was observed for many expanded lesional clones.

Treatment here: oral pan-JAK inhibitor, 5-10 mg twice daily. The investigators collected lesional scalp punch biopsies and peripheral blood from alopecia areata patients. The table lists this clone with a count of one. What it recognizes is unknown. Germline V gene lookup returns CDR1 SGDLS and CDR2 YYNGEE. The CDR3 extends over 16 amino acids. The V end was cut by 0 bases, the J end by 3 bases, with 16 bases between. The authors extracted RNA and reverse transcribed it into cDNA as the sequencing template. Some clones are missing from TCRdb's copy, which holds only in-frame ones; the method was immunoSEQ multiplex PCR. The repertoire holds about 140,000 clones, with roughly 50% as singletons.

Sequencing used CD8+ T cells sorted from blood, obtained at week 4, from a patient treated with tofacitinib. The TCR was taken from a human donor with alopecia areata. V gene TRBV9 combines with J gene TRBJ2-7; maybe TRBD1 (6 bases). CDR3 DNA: TGTGCCAGCAGCGTAGTCCCGTACAGGGTCCTCTACGAGCAGTACTTC. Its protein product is CASSVVPYRVLYEQYF.